These T cell receptor beta chains were read from a single sample in a study of T cell responses to AZD1222 COVID-19 vaccine. The table came from immunoSEQ multiplex PCR; TCRdb's copy has only in-frame clones and leaves some out. The sample has about 130,000 clones; 88% are singletons. The sample was peripheral blood, taken on day 0 of MenACWY control vaccination. These receptors were collected from an adult in good health. Both conserved end residues are part of each CDR3. A D gene is named only where the DNA matches it firmly. Clone size is shown for a subset of rows, as once, few, many or a class of expanded clone.

d_call: TRBD2
clone_size: once
v_call: TRBV27
j_call: TRBJ2-7
cdr3_aa: CASRLAGGYTNEQYF
cdr3_nt: TGTGCCAGCAGGCTAGCGGGAGGGTACACCAACGAGCAGTACTTC

d_call: NA
clone_size: NA
v_call: TRBV11-3
j_call: TRBJ2-3
cdr3_aa: CASSLGSSTDTQYF
cdr3_nt: TGTGCCAGCAGCTTAGGGTCTAGCACAGATACGCAGTATTTT

d_call: TRBD2
clone_size: NA
v_call: TRBV19
j_call: TRBJ2-7
cdr3_aa: CASKEGGRAGYEQYF
cdr3_nt: TGTGCCAGTAAGGAAGGCGGGAGGGCTGGTTACGAGCAGTACTTC

d_call: TRBD2
clone_size: NA
v_call: TRBV28
j_call: TRBJ2-3
cdr3_aa: CASSFRLAGGADTQYF
cdr3_nt: TGTGCCAGCAGTTTCCGGCTAGCGGGCGGGGCAGATACGCAGTATTTT

d_call: TRBD1
clone_size: NA
v_call: TRBV28
j_call: TRBJ2-5
cdr3_aa: CASSLWGTGGETQYF
cdr3_nt: TGTGCCAGCAGTTTATGGGGGACAGGGGGAGAGACCCAGTACTTC

d_call: NA
clone_size: NA
v_call: TRBV30
j_call: TRBJ2-1
cdr3_aa: CAWTFGAPTSYNEQFF
cdr3_nt: TGTGCCTGGACCTTTGGGGCCCCAACCAGCTACAATGAGCAGTTCTTC

d_call: NA
clone_size: NA
v_call: TRBV18
j_call: TRBJ1-2
cdr3_aa: CASSRNYGEYYGYTF
cdr3_nt: TGTGCCAGCTCACGTAATTATGGTGAATACTATGGCTACACCTTC

d_call: TRBD2
clone_size: NA
v_call: TRBV6-5
j_call: TRBJ2-1
cdr3_aa: CASTFTSGRGNEQFF
cdr3_nt: TGTGCCAGCACCTTTACTAGCGGGAGGGGGAATGAGCAGTTCTTC

d_call: TRBD2
clone_size: NA
v_call: TRBV29-1
j_call: TRBJ2-7
cdr3_aa: CSVQPRLTSGYEQYF
cdr3_nt: TGCAGCGTTCAGCCACGCCTGACTAGCGGCTACGAGCAGTACTTC

d_call: TRBD1
clone_size: NA
v_call: TRBV5-1
j_call: TRBJ2-3
cdr3_aa: CASRQGAPSTDTQYF
cdr3_nt: TGCGCCAGCAGACAGGGGGCTCCATCCACAGATACGCAGTATTTT

d_call: TRBD1
clone_size: NA
v_call: TRBV28
j_call: TRBJ1-5
cdr3_aa: CASRPNRGWSNQPQHF
cdr3_nt: TGTGCCAGCAGGCCCAACAGGGGATGGAGCAATCAGCCCCAGCATTTT

d_call: TRBD2
clone_size: NA
v_call: TRBV4-1
j_call: TRBJ2-5
cdr3_aa: CASSHPGLAGEETQYF
cdr3_nt: TGCGCCAGCAGCCATCCGGGACTAGCGGGAGAAGAGACCCAGTACTTC

d_call: NA
clone_size: NA
v_call: TRBV28
j_call: TRBJ1-2
cdr3_aa: CASRLADSYGYTF
cdr3_nt: TGTGCCAGCAGGCTCGCAGACAGCTATGGCTACACCTTC

d_call: TRBD2
clone_size: NA
v_call: TRBV4-1
j_call: TRBJ2-7
cdr3_aa: CASSQVLAGYYEQYF
cdr3_nt: TGCGCCAGCAGCCAAGTTCTAGCGGGATACTACGAGCAGTACTTC

d_call: TRBD2
clone_size: NA
v_call: TRBV3-1/TRBV3-2
j_call: TRBJ2-5
cdr3_aa: CASNKGGGAKTQYF
cdr3_nt: TGTGCCAGCAACAAAGGCGGGGGGGCAAAGACCCAGTACTTC

d_call: NA
clone_size: NA
v_call: TRBV19
j_call: TRBJ2-7
cdr3_aa: CASRSGTYEQYF
cdr3_nt: TGTGCCAGTAGATCCGGGACCTACGAGCAGTACTTC

d_call: NA
clone_size: NA
v_call: TRBV5-6
j_call: TRBJ2-5
cdr3_aa: CASSLWRGRGETQYF
cdr3_nt: TGTGCCAGCAGCTTGTGGCGGGGGCGAGGAGAGACCCAGTACTTC

d_call: NA
clone_size: NA
v_call: TRBV29-1
j_call: TRBJ2-7
cdr3_aa: CSVKQGSYEQYF
cdr3_nt: TGCAGCGTTAAACAGGGTTCCTACGAGCAGTACTTC

d_call: NA
clone_size: NA
v_call: TRBV14
j_call: TRBJ1-1
cdr3_aa: CASSPPGANTEAFF
cdr3_nt: TGTGCCAGCAGCCCCCCGGGAGCGAACACTGAAGCTTTCTTT

d_call: NA
clone_size: NA
v_call: TRBV7-3
j_call: TRBJ2-2
cdr3_aa: CASSPDRNTGELFF
cdr3_nt: TGTGCCAGCAGCCCCGACAGGAACACCGGGGAGCTGTTTTTT

d_call: TRBD2
clone_size: NA
v_call: TRBV24-1
j_call: TRBJ2-7
cdr3_aa: CATSDTSGGIDEQYF
cdr3_nt: TGTGCCACCAGTGATACTAGCGGGGGGATTGACGAGCAGTACTTC

d_call: NA
clone_size: NA
v_call: TRBV7-3
j_call: TRBJ2-5
cdr3_aa: CASSLAGREETQYF
cdr3_nt: TGTGCCAGCAGCTTAGCGGGTCGGGAAGAGACCCAGTACTTC

d_call: NA
clone_size: NA
v_call: TRBV21-1
j_call: TRBJ2-7
cdr3_aa: CASSPPPGGDGNYEQYF
cdr3_nt: TGTGCCAGCAGCCCCCCTCCAGGCGGTGACGGGAACTACGAGCAGTACTTC

d_call: TRBD1
clone_size: once
v_call: TRBV6-2/TRBV6-3
j_call: TRBJ2-7
cdr3_aa: CASSYSGGPYEQYF
cdr3_nt: TGTGCCAGCAGTTACTCAGGGGGCCCCTACGAGCAGTACTTC

d_call: TRBD1
clone_size: NA
v_call: TRBV3-1/TRBV3-2
j_call: TRBJ2-2
cdr3_aa: CASSQVGTGRGTGELFF
cdr3_nt: TGTGCCAGCAGCCAAGTCGGGACAGGGAGGGGGACCGGGGAGCTGTTTTTT

d_call: NA
clone_size: NA
v_call: TRBV27
j_call: TRBJ2-2
cdr3_aa: CASSLLGRRGTGELFF
cdr3_nt: TGTGCCAGCAGTTTATTAGGCCGTCGAGGCACCGGGGAGCTGTTTTTT

d_call: NA
clone_size: NA
v_call: TRBV14
j_call: TRBJ1-4
cdr3_aa: CASSHRAVSLGTNEKLFF
cdr3_nt: TGTGCCAGCAGCCATCGGGCCGTCTCATTGGGAACTAATGAAAAACTGTTTTTT

d_call: NA
clone_size: NA
v_call: TRBV19
j_call: TRBJ1-4
cdr3_aa: CASSIFNEKLFF
cdr3_nt: TGTGCCAGTAGTATTTTTAATGAAAAACTGTTTTTT

d_call: NA
clone_size: NA
v_call: TRBV30
j_call: TRBJ2-2
cdr3_aa: CAWSLGGWFGELFF
cdr3_nt: TGTGCCTGGTCCCTGGGGGGTTGGTTCGGGGAGCTGTTTTTT

d_call: TRBD2
clone_size: NA
v_call: TRBV18
j_call: TRBJ2-1
cdr3_aa: CASSPPVGGGSDEQFF
cdr3_nt: TGTGCCAGCTCACCACCGGTCGGGGGGGGGAGCGATGAGCAGTTCTTC

d_call: NA
clone_size: once
v_call: TRBV6-6
j_call: TRBJ2-2
cdr3_aa: CASSYGGQRNTGELFF
cdr3_nt: TGTGCCAGCAGTTATGGAGGACAGCGGAACACCGGGGAGCTGTTTTTT

d_call: NA
clone_size: NA
v_call: TRBV4-1
j_call: TRBJ2-3
cdr3_aa: CASSQGFFGDTQYF
cdr3_nt: NA

d_call: NA
clone_size: NA
v_call: TRBV27
j_call: TRBJ2-1
cdr3_aa: CASSEGRVGEQFF
cdr3_nt: TGTGCCAGCAGCGAGGGTCGGGTAGGTGAGCAGTTCTTC

d_call: NA
clone_size: NA
v_call: TRBV28
j_call: TRBJ2-5
cdr3_aa: CASTDPTIWGFQETQYF
cdr3_nt: TGTGCCAGCACCGATCCCACCATCTGGGGTTTTCAAGAGACCCAGTACTTC

d_call: TRBD1
clone_size: NA
v_call: TRBV7-9
j_call: TRBJ1-5
cdr3_aa: CASSPLGTGYDQPQHF
cdr3_nt: TGTGCCAGCAGTCCACTGGGGACAGGGTATGATCAGCCCCAGCATTTT

d_call: TRBD1
clone_size: NA
v_call: TRBV28
j_call: TRBJ2-7
cdr3_aa: CASNRDRTSYEQYF
cdr3_nt: TGTGCCAGCAACCGGGACAGGACCTCCTACGAGCAGTACTTC

d_call: NA
clone_size: NA
v_call: TRBV19
j_call: TRBJ1-5
cdr3_aa: CASRGLGVYSNQPQHF
cdr3_nt: TGTGCCAGTAGAGGGTTAGGTGTATATAGCAATCAGCCCCAGCATTTT

d_call: NA
clone_size: few
v_call: TRBV6-5
j_call: TRBJ2-3
cdr3_aa: CATLDPLISDTQYF
cdr3_nt: TGTGCCACCCTAGACCCCCTAATTTCGGATACGCAGTATTTT

d_call: TRBD1
clone_size: NA
v_call: TRBV6-5
j_call: TRBJ1-2
cdr3_aa: CASTRTGPNYGYTF
cdr3_nt: TGTGCCAGCACCCGGACAGGACCAAACTATGGCTACACCTTC

d_call: TRBD1
clone_size: NA
v_call: TRBV15
j_call: TRBJ2-7
cdr3_aa: CATSTGTGGYEQYF
cdr3_nt: TGTGCCACCAGCACTGGGACAGGGGGCTACGAGCAGTACTTC